This record looks at one TCR beta chain sequence and its context. As yet, its antigen is unknown. TCRdb's copy holds only in-frame clones and misses some; the assay was immunoSEQ multiplex PCR. The data show 150,000 to 200,000 clones, more than 70% seen once. CDR3 length: 16 residues. With V trimmed by 5 bases and J by 6 bases, 8 bases remained unmatched. CDR1 is SGHTA and CDR2 is FQGTGA in the germline V gene. This specimen comes from a study of cytotoxic CD8 clonotypes in ibrutinib-treated CLL. Whole-study findings and limits: Baseline clonality, above age-matched healthy donor levels, tracked circulating CD8+ T-cell counts. Under therapy, public clonotypes either contracted or stayed stable, and they were uncommon.

The sequences come from PBMCs, collected at disease progression, from a patient treated with ibrutinib. The chain uses TRBV7-3 and TRBJ2-2; the match to TRBD1 covers 11 bases. The TCR originated in a human donor with chronic lymphocytic leukemia. CDR3 coding DNA: TGTGCCAGCAGCCGAAACGGACAGGGGGCGGCCGGGGAGCTGTTTTTT. Translated, it gives CASSRNGQGAAGELFF.